Here is one TCR beta chain with its context. Antigen unknown. These data belong to a study of beta chain features in type 1 diabetes. General study points: For Type 1 diabetes patients, all four CD4+ subsets carried TCRB CDR3s that were moderately but significantly shorter.

Per germline, CDR1 SEHNR and CDR2 FQNEAQ (reference sequence). J gave up 6 bases and V 5 bases, and 9 bases lay outside the gene matches. This CDR3 contains 16 residues. Reverse transcribing all isolated RNA meant expressed TCRB transcripts were sequenced. Some 3.3 million reads was the average for naive, central memory and regulatory T cell samples. The protocol was immunoSEQ multiplex PCR, while the TCRdb copy is restricted to in-frame clones and leaves out a portion. The sample records roughly 330,000 clones, about 14% being singletons. The chain uses TRBV7-9 and TRBJ2-1, with 11 bases lining up with TRBD1. Sequencing used naive CD4+ T cells from blood. This clonotype originated in a woman aged 18-29 years with type 1 diabetes. CDR3 amino acids: CASSPRGQGAGNEQFF. Here the CDR3 DNA reads TGTGCCAGCAGCCCGAGAGGACAGGGGGCAGGCAATGAGCAGTTCTTC.